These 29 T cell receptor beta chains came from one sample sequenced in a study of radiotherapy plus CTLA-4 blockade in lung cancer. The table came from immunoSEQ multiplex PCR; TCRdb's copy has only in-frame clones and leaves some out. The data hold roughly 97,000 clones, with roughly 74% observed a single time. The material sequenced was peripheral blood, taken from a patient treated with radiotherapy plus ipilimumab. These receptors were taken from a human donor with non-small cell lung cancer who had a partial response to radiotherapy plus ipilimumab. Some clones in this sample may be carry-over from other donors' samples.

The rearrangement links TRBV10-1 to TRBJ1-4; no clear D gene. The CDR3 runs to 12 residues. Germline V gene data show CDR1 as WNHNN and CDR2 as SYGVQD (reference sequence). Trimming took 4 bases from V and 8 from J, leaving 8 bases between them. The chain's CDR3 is CASSGTREKLFF. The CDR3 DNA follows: TGCGCCAGCAGTGGGACTCGGGAAAAACTGTTTTTT.

CDR3 sequence: CASSDSYNEQFF. The CDR3, as DNA: TGTGCCAGCAGCGACAGTTACAATGAGCAGTTCTTC. This rearrangement joins TRBV28 to TRBJ2-1, with a tentative D call TRBD1 (5 bases). This CDR3 is built from 12 residues. Germline CDR1 MDHEN, CDR2 SYDVKM. Trimming pared 6 bases from V and 4 bases from J, leaving 7 bases between.

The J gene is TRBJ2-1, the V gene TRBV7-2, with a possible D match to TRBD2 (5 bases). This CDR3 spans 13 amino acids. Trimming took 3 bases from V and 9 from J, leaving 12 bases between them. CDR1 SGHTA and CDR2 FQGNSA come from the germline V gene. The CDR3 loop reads CASSLFLRGEQFF. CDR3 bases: TGTGCCAGCAGCTTGTTTCTCCGGGGTGAGCAGTTCTTC. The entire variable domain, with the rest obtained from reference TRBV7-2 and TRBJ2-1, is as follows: GAGVSQSPSNKVTEKGKDVELRCDPISGHTALYWYRQSLGQGLEFLIYFQGNSAPDKSGLPSDRFSAERTGGSVSTLTIQRTQQEDSAVYLCASSLFLRGEQFFGPGTRLTVL.

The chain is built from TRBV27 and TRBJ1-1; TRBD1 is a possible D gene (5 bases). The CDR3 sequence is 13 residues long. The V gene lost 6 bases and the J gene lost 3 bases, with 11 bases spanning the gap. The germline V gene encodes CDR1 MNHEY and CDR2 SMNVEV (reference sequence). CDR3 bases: TGTGCCAGCAGCCAAAGCAGGGACACTGAAGCTTTCTTT. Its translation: CASSQSRDTEAFF.

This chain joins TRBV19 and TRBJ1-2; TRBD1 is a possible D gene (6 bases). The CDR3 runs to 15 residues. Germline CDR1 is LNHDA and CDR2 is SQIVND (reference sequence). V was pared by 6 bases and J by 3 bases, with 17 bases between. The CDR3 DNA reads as TGTGCCAGTAGCTCCCTCTCTGGGGGCGACTATGGCTACACCTTC. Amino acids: CASSSLSGGDYGYTF.

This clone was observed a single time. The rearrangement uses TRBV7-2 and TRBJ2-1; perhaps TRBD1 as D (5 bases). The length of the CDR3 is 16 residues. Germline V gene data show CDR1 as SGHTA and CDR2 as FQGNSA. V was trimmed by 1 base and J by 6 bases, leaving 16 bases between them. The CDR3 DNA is TGTGCCAGCAGCTTAGGGGGCGACATCAGCGTCAATGAGCAGTTCTTC. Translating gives CASSLGGDISVNEQFF.

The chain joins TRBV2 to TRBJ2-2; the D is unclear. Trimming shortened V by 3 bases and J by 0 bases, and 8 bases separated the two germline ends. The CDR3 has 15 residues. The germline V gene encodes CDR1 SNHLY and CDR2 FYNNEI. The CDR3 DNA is TGTGCCAGCAGTGAGGTTACAGCGAACACCGGGGAGCTGTTTTTT. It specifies CASSEVTANTGELFF.

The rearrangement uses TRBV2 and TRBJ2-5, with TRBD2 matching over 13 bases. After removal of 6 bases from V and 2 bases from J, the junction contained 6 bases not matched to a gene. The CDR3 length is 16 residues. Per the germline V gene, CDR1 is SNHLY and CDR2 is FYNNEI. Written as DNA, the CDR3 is TGTGCCAGCAGAACTAGCGGGGGGGCGATACAAGAGACCCAGTACTTC. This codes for CASRTSGGAIQETQYF.

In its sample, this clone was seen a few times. CDR3 in amino acids: CASSPRTGGAGETQYF. The CDR3 nucleotides read TGTGCCAGCAGCCCAAGGACAGGGGGCGCGGGAGAGACCCAGTACTTC. This chain uses TRBV11-3 with TRBJ2-5; the match to TRBD1 covers 11 bases. The CDR3 runs 16 residues. The junction had 9 bases not matched to a gene; V was cut back by 5 bases and J by 4 bases. Germline V gene lookup returns CDR1 SGHNT and CDR2 YENEEA.

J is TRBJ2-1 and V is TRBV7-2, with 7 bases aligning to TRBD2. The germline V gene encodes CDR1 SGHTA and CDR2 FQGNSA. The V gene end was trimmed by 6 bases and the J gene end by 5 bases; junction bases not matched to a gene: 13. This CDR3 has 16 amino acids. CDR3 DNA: TGTGCCAGCAGATATGGCGGCGGGGGACGAAACAATGAGCAGTTCTTC. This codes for CASRYGGGGRNNEQFF.

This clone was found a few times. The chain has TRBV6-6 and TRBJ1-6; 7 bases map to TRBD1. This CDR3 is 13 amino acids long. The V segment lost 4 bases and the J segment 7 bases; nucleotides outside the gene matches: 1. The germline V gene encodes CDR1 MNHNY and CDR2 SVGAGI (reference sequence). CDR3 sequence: CASSSRGNSPLHF. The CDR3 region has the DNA TGTGCCAGCAGTTCCAGGGGGAATTCACCCCTCCACTTT.

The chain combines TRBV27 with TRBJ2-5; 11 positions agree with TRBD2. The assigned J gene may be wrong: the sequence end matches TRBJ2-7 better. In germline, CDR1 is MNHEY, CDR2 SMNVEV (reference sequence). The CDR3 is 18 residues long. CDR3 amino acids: CASSLFLQVSGRAYEQYF. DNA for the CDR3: TGTGCCAGCAGTTTATTTCTCCAGGTTAGCGGGAGGGCCTACGAGCAGTACTTC.

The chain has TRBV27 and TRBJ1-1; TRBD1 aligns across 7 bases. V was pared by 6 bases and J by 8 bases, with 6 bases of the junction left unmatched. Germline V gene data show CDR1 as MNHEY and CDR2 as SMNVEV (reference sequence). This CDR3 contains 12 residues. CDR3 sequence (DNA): TGTGCCAGCAGAAAAAGACAGGGAGAAGCTTTCTTT. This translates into CASRKRQGEAFF.

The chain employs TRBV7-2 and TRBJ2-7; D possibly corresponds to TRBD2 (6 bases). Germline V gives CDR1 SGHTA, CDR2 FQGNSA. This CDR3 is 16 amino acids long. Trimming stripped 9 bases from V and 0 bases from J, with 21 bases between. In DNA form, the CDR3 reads TGTGCCAGTAAGCTGTCTAGCGCCTCCAGCTCCTACGAGCAGTACTTC. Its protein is CASKLSSASSSYEQYF. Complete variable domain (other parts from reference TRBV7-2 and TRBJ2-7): GAGVSQSPSNKVTEKGKDVELRCDPISGHTALYWYRQSLGQGLEFLIYFQGNSAPDKSGLPSDRFSAERTGGSVSTLTIQRTQQEDSAVYLCASKLSSASSSYEQYFGPGTRLTVT.

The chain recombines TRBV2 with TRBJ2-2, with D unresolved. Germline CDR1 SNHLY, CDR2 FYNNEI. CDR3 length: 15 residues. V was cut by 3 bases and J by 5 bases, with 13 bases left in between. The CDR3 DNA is TGTGCCAGCAGTGACCAACCGTTGCGGACCGGGGAGCTGTTTTTT. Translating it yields CASSDQPLRTGELFF.

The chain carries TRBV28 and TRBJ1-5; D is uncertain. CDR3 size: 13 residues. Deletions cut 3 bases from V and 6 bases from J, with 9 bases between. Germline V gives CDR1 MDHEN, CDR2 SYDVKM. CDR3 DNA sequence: TGTGCCAGCAGTTTCGAGGTAACTCAGCCCCAGCATTTT. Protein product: CASSFEVTQPQHF.

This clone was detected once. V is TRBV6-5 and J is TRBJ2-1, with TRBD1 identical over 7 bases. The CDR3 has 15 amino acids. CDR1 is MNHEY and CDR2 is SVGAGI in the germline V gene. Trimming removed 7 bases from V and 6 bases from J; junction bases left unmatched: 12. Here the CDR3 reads CASKGGQGFFNEQFF. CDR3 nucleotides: TGTGCCAGCAAAGGGGGCCAGGGGTTTTTCAATGAGCAGTTCTTC.

CDR3 amino acids: CAWAGLTSGRALYF. CDR3 coding DNA: TGTGCCTGGGCGGGTTTAACTAGCGGGAGGGCCCTATACTTC. The chain links TRBV30 to TRBJ2-5; 13 bases line up with TRBD2. CDR3 length equals 14 residues. V lost 5 bases to trimming and J lost 14 bases; unmatched junction nucleotides: 14. CDR1 GTSNPN and CDR2 SVGIG come from the germline V gene (reference sequence).

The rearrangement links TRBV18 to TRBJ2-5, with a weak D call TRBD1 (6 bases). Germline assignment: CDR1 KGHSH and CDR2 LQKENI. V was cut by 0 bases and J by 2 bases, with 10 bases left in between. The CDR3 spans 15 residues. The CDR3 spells CASSPPGTMQETQYF. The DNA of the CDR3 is TGTGCCAGCTCACCACCGGGGACAATGCAAGAGACCCAGTACTTC. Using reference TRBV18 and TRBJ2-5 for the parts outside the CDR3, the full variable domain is NAGVMQNPRHLVRRRGQEARLRCSPMKGHSHVYWYRQLPEEGLKFMVYLQKENIIDESGMPKERFSAEFPKEGPSILRIQQVVRGDSAAYFCASSPPGTMQETQYFGPGTRLLVL.

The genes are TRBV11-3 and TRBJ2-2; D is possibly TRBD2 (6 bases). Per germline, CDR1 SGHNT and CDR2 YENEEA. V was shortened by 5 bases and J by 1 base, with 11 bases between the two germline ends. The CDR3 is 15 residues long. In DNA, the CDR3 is TGTGCCAGCAGCCCCGGGGGTCTGAACACCGGGGAGCTGTTTTTT. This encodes CASSPGGLNTGELFF.

Written as DNA, the CDR3 is TGCAGTGCTCCCAGGGCGAGGGAGCAGTACTTC. This gives the protein CSAPRAREQYF. This chain connects TRBV20-1 to TRBJ2-7; D possibly corresponds to TRBD1 (5 bases). The length of the CDR3 is 11 residues. The germline V gene has CDR1 DFQATT and CDR2 SNEGSKA (reference sequence). V was clipped by 5 bases and J by 7 bases, with 12 bases between them.

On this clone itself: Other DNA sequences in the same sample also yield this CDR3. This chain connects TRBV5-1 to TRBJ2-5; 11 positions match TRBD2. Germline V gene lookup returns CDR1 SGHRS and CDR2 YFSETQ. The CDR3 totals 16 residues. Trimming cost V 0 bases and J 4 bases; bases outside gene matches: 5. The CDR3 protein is CASSLGTSGRLETQYF. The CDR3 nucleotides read TGCGCCAGCAGCTTGGGCACTAGCGGGAGATTAGAGACCCAGTACTTC.

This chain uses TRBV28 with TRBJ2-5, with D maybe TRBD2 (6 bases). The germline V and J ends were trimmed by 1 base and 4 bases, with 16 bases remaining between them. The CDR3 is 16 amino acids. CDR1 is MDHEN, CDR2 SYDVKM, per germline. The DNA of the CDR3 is TGTGCCAGCAGTTTATATAGGTGGGAGGCAAGAGAGACCCAGTACTTC. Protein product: CASSLYRWEARETQYF.

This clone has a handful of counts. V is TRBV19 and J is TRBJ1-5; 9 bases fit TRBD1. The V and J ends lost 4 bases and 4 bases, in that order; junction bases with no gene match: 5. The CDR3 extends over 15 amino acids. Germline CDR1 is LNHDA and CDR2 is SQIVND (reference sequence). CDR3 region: CASSRLTGGNQPQHF. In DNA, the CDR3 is TGTGCCAGTAGTAGGCTGACAGGGGGAAATCAGCCCCAGCATTTT.

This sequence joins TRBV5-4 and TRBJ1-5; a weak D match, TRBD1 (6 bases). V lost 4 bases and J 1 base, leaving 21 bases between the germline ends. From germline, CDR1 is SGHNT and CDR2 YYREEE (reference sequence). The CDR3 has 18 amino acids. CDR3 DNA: TGTGCCAGCAGCCTAAAAAAACATGCGGGGGCAAGCAATCAGCCCCAGCATTTT. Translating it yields CASSLKKHAGASNQPQHF.

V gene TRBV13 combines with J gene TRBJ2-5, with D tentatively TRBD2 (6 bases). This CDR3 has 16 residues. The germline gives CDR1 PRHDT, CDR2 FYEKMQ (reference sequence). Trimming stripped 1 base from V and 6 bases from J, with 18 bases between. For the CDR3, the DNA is TGTGCCAGCAGCTTAGTGCGCGGGGAATGGGGTAAGACCCAGTACTTC. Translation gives CASSLVRGEWGKTQYF.

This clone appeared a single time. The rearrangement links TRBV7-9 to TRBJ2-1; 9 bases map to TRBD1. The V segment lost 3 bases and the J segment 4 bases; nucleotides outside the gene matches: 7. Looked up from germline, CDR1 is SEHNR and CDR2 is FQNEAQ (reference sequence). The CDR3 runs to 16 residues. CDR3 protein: CASSLLRDRVYNEQFF. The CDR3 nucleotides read TGTGCCAGCAGCTTGCTCCGGGACAGGGTTTACAATGAGCAGTTCTTC.

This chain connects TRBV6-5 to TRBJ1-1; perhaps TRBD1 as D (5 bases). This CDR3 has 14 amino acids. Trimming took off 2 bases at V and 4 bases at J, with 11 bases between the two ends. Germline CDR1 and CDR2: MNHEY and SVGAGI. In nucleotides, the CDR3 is TGTGCCAGCAGTTACGTCGGGGGTGGCACTGAAGCTTTCTTT. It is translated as CASSYVGGGTEAFF.

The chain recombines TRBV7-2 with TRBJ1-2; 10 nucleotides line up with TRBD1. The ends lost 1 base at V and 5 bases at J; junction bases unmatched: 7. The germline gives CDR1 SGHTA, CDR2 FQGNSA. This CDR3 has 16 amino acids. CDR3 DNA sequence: TGTGCCAGCAGCTTAGATTGGACAGGGGGATGGTATGGCTACACCTTC. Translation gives CASSLDWTGGWYGYTF.